This TCR beta chain was observed in a study of naive and memory T cell subsets. Two oligonucleotides, mixed equimolar, formed the beta constant-region primer covering TRBC1 and TRBC2. Nested alpha and beta constant-region primers with the SP2 primer drove four PCR rounds on ligated cDNA. MiXCR was run by TCRdb on the UMI-ligation and nested PCR reads, yielding one entry per CDR3 protein. The sample contains about 90,000 distinct CDR3 sequences, 5.5% to 8.5% of which appear only once. Sequential positive selection took CD4 T cells first, then CD8 T cells. The sample holds many counts of this clonotype. The CDR3 spans 12 residues. The ends were cut back, 7 bases at V and 5 bases at J, with 11 bases in the middle. The germline V gene has CDR1 MDHEN and CDR2 SYDVKM.

The J gene is TRBJ1-1, the V gene TRBV28, with no clear D. This TCR was recovered from a human donor in good health. Material: central memory CD4+ T cells from blood. The DNA of the CDR3 is TGTGCCAGCACCAGGCTTGGGACTGAAGCTTTCTTT. It translates to CASTRLGTEAFF.